This T cell receptor beta chain came from a study of T cells in Graves' hyperthyroidism and ophthalmopathy (dated by TCRdb to about 2019). As for the study more broadly: Peripheral blood was sampled at the time of initial diagnosis, prior to any treatment. To identify TCR V-J signatures that set the groups apart, the researchers used a discovery cohort of 100 patients, made up of roughly 40 with Graves' ophthalmopathy and some 58 with stable Graves' hyperthyroidism. Prospective prediction of ophthalmopathy was tested in an independent validation cohort consisting of roughly 19 hyperthyroidism patients and 17 patients who later progressed to ophthalmopathy. For training and testing, the roughly 97 patients in the discovery cohort were randomly divided in a 7:3 ratio. Thyroid tissue and blood T-cell repertoires from over 5 Graves' hyperthyroidism patients were also compared in the study. After blood sampling, hyperthyroidism patients were treated with methimazole at a starting dose of 30 mg daily, and ophthalmopathy patients were treated with high-dose intravenous methylprednisolone. TCR Vbeta CDR3 sequencing of 135 peripheral blood samples (about 45 ophthalmopathy, roughly 74 hyperthyroidism and 17 progressor patients) is reported in the paper.

Amplification of TCR beta CDR3 regions was carried out from RNA transcripts. The TCR CDR3 was subjected to a first round of RT-PCR using the HTBI primer set and the Qiagen OneStep RT-PCR kit. Libraries were constructed in a second round of multiplex PCR, after which size selection and purification were performed. Paired-end sequencing of the libraries was performed with 100 bp reads on an Illumina HiSeq2000. The study's processing was this. SOAPnuke was used to process the raw data, with reads discarded if the reads contained adapters or uncalled bases, had a mean Phred below 15, or lacked an exact constant-primer or identifier match. COPE v1.2.5 was used to merge high-quality paired reads, and clonotypes were defined as unique nucleotide sequences. MiTCR v1.1 was used to align clonotypes to the IMGT TRBV, TRBD and TRBJ reference segments. Analysis was restricted to V-J combinations with a frequency above 0.0001, which covered 99.2% of repertoires. A TCS score was defined as the ratio of F50 (clonal expansion) to E x V (chaos), with BLOSUM62-based TCRdist applied between CDR3 peptides within each V-J. Welch's t-statistics and random forest reduced roughly 540 V-J features to roughly 13, which were used in a naive Bayes classifier (R e1071). TCRdb redid the processing of the public reads, applying fastp at Q25 and MiXCR, and retained in-frame beta chains. For every CDR3 protein sequence, its rows merge into one entry that carries the most common genes and DNA. None of the V and J calls come from the authors' own analysis; TCRdb made them. The sample table contains about 350,000 distinct CDR3 sequences; only one count was recorded for about 13% of them. The ten largest clonotypes hold approximately 35% of the sample.

Based on the germline V gene, the CDR1 and CDR2 sequences are MNHNS and SASEGT. The CDR3, cysteine through phenylalanine, is 17 amino acids long. The DNA shown is the 51-base CDR3, in frame from base 1. Unmatched junction bases come to 18, with V trimmed by 7 bases and J by 4 bases. Moderately to severely active disease, a Clinical Activity Score of at least 3, a NOSPECS grade of at least 4, and a duration under 3 months were present in ophthalmopathy patients. Exclusion was applied to patients with uncontrolled infections, other autoimmune diseases, pregnancy or lactation. Diagnoses relied on clinical symptoms, serum thyroxine and TRAb, thyroid ultrasound and orbital computed tomography. Ficoll-Paque density gradient centrifugation was used to isolate PBMCs from about 10 ml of fresh peripheral blood. Total RNA was extracted with Trizol reagent, and quality was checked on an Agilent 2100 Bioanalyzer.

At least ten counts were recorded for this clonotype. The antigen it recognizes is unknown. No per-base quality is available; no much larger clone lies one base away. General study outcomes and caveats: In validation, the model predicted progression to ophthalmopathy a median of about 5.9 months before onset, with approximately 71% sensitivity and roughly 77% specificity. Blood samples also contained most of the expanded thyroid clonotypes (frequency above 0.001), which suggests that blood repertoires may reflect thyroid immune responses. No statistical method was used to fix the sample size in advance, and group allocation was not hidden from the investigators. In cross-validation, a model built on a 13 V-J signature told ophthalmopathy apart from stable hyperthyroidism with 87.88% sensitivity and approximately 81% specificity, and in testing the same model reached 80%/75%.

The sequencing input was blood. This receptor was obtained from a middle-aged woman with Graves' ophthalmopathy. The V gene is TRBV6-1 and the J gene is TRBJ2-7, and TRBD2 aligns with 8 junction nucleotides. The DNA sequence is as follows: TGTGCCAGCATCCTCTCTTCCGGGACTAGTTCCGCTTACGAGCAGTACTTC. Its translation is CASILSSGTSSAYEQYF.